The 19 T cell receptor beta chains reported below all come from one sample, sequenced in a study of technical replicates of blood from several donors. The method was immunoSEQ multiplex PCR; TCRdb's version includes in-frame clones alone and lacks a portion of them. The sample shows about 14,000 clones, approximately 84% of them seen only once. The sample was PBMCs. The receptors were gathered from a human donor in good health.

The CDR3 DNA follows: TGTGCCATCAGCCAGGGGGATACGCAGTATTTT. Protein product: CAISQGDTQYF. V and J are TRBV10-3 and TRBJ2-3; possible D gene TRBD1, 6 bases. Germline values: CDR1 ENHRY, CDR2 SYGVKD. V was trimmed by 6 bases and J by 6 bases, leaving 7 bases between them. The CDR3 length is 11 residues.

This chain uses TRBV2 with TRBJ2-1; 10 bases are shared with TRBD2. The junction had 19 bases not matched to a gene; V was cut back by 2 bases and J by 3 bases. Germline CDR1 and CDR2: SNHLY and FYNNEI. The length of the CDR3 is 21 residues. Here the CDR3 DNA reads TGTGCCAGCAGTGAACGGTGGGAAGCTAGCGGGAGTACCTTCTACTACAATGAGCAGTTCTTC. Amino acid sequence: CASSERWEASGSTFYYNEQFF.

This chain connects TRBV5-6 to TRBJ2-7, with 9 positions matching TRBD2. V shed 4 bases and J 6 bases; nucleotides not matched to a gene: 14. This CDR3 region has 16 residues. Germline values: CDR1 SGHDT, CDR2 YYEEEE. The CDR3 nucleotides read TGTGCCAGCAGCCACAGGGCTTTAGCGGGAGCGGGCGAGCAGTACTTC. Translation gives CASSHRALAGAGEQYF.

The table lists this clone with a few counts. The chain combines TRBV27 with TRBJ1-5, with D unresolved. There are 14 residues in the CDR3. Trimming removed 3 bases from V and 2 bases from J, with 8 bases in between. The germline V gene encodes CDR1 MNHEY and CDR2 SMNVEV (reference sequence). CDR3 in DNA: TGTGCCAGCAGTTTTCAAGGAGGCAATCAGCCCCAGCATTTT. Its protein is CASSFQGGNQPQHF.

This clone was picked up a small number of times. Its ends do not fully match the called genes, so a read error is possible. CDR3 in DNA: TGTGCCAGCAGTGATGGACAGTCCTATCGCTACACCTTC. This encodes CASSDGQSYRYTF. The chain couples TRBV6-1 to TRBJ1-2, with a weak D call TRBD1 (6 bases). This CDR3 comprises 13 residues. Looked up from germline, CDR1 is MNHNS and CDR2 is SASEGT.

This clone was recorded only once. This chain connects TRBV18 to TRBJ2-7; the D is unclear. Between the trimmed V and J ends, which lost 2 bases and 3 bases, there was a span of 8 bases. Germline V lookup: CDR1 KGHSH, CDR2 LQKENI. This CDR3 region has 13 residues. This chain's CDR3 is CASSPSLNYEQYF. As DNA, the CDR3 is TGTGCCAGCTCACCATCACTTAACTACGAGCAGTACTTC.

The chain combines TRBV30 with TRBJ1-3; no firm D call. The CDR3 extends over 16 amino acids. Germline V gene data show CDR1 as GTSNPN and CDR2 as SVGIG (reference sequence). Trimming cost V 0 bases and J 4 bases, with 16 bases left between them. This CDR3 reads CAWSVQFRESGNTIYF. The CDR3 DNA follows: TGTGCCTGGAGTGTACAGTTTCGGGAGTCGGGAAACACCATATATTTT.

The chain couples TRBV7-2 to TRBJ2-5, with D maybe TRBD1 (6 bases). From germline, CDR1 is SGHTA and CDR2 FQGNSA. V lost 4 bases to trimming and J lost 4 bases, with 16 bases between them. The CDR3 has 15 amino acids. The DNA for the CDR3 is TGTGCCAGCAGCTCTGAGGGCAGGGGCCGAGAGACCCAGTACTTC. It yields the protein CASSSEGRGRETQYF.

The chain joins TRBV18 to TRBJ2-2; D gene ambiguous. Germline V CDR1 and CDR2: KGHSH, LQKENI. The CDR3 extends over 15 amino acids. V lost 5 bases to trimming and J lost 2 bases, with 12 bases between them. CDR3 DNA: TGTGCCAGCTCAGCTCGGGTCTCTAACACCGGGGAGCTGTTTTTT. This translates into CASSARVSNTGELFF.

The chain carries TRBV4-1 and TRBJ2-1, with TRBD2 matching 8 bases. CDR1 and CDR2 (germline): MGHRA, YSYEKL. The CDR3 loop spans 14 amino acids. The V and J ends lost 0 bases and 7 bases, in that order; junction bases with no gene match: 2. CDR3 nucleotide sequence: TGCGCCAGCAGCCAAGAGCGGGAGGAAAATGAGCAGTTCTTC. Amino acids: CASSQEREENEQFF.

J is TRBJ2-3 and V is TRBV7-3; 9 nucleotides agree with TRBD2. J was trimmed by 6 bases and V by 0 bases; bases with no gene match: 4. CDR1 and CDR2 from the germline V gene are SGHTA and FQGTGA. The CDR3 is made up of 15 amino acids. CDR3 nucleotide sequence: TGTGCCAGCAGCTTAACCGCGGGAGGGTACGATACGCAGTATTTT. It codes for CASSLTAGGYDTQYF. Using reference TRBV7-3 and TRBJ2-3 for the parts outside the CDR3, the full variable domain is GAGVSQTPSNKVTEKGKYVELRCDPISGHTALYWYRQSLGQGPEFLIYFQGTGAADDSGLPNDRFFAVRPEGSVSTLKIQRTERGDSAVYLCASSLTAGGYDTQYFGPGTRLTVL.

The chain couples TRBV7-9 to TRBJ2-7; D possibly corresponds to TRBD2 (6 bases). Trimming removed 5 bases at V and 3 bases at J, with 11 bases between. The CDR3 covers 13 residues. Germline V gives CDR1 SEHNR, CDR2 FQNEAQ (reference sequence). CDR3 loop: CASSLGLFYEQYF. DNA of the CDR3: TGTGCCAGCAGCCTGGGACTGTTCTACGAGCAGTACTTC.

The chain joins TRBV28 to TRBJ1-2; possible D gene TRBD1, 5 bases. The CDR3 is made up of 14 amino acids. The germline V gene encodes CDR1 MDHEN and CDR2 SYDVKM. Trimming took off 8 bases at V and 4 bases at J, with 17 bases between the two ends. The DNA for the CDR3 is TGTGCCAGCTTCCCGACCGGACAAGGCTATGGCTACACCTTC. Translating it yields CASFPTGQGYGYTF.

This clone was seen just once. This chain connects TRBV5-1 to TRBJ2-7, with 9 bases fitting TRBD1. The CDR3 is made up of 14 amino acids. Germline CDR1 is SGHRS and CDR2 is YFSETQ. V trimming: 3 bases; J trimming: 4 bases; junction bases outside the gene matches: 5. The CDR3 sequence is CASSSGTGPYEQYF. The CDR3 region has the DNA TGCGCCAGCAGCTCCGGGACAGGGCCATACGAGCAGTACTTC.

The CDR3 protein is CASSWTQGTRTDTQYF. Here the CDR3 DNA reads TGCGCCAGCAGCTGGACCCAGGGTACTCGCACAGATACGCAGTATTTT. The V and J genes are TRBV5-1 and TRBJ2-3, with D tentatively TRBD1 (5 bases). Trimming took off 3 bases at V and 1 base at J, with 15 bases between the two ends. The CDR3 contains 16 residues. Germline loops: CDR1 SGHRS, CDR2 YFSETQ.

J is TRBJ2-7 and V is TRBV30; 10 nucleotides agree with TRBD2. With 3 bases clipped from V and 4 bases from J, the junction kept 9 bases outside the gene matches. The germline V gene encodes CDR1 GTSNPN and CDR2 SVGIG (reference sequence). The CDR3 contains 15 residues. The CDR3 bases are TGTGCCTGGAGGGCGACTAGCGGGCTTTCATACGAGCAGTACTTC. Translated, it gives CAWRATSGLSYEQYF.

This sequence joins TRBV5-1 and TRBJ2-1, with TRBD2 matching 10 bases. V trimming: 3 bases; J trimming: 4 bases; junction bases outside the gene matches: 1. The CDR3 is 14 amino acids. Germline CDR1 and CDR2: SGHRS and YFSETQ. CDR3 in amino acids: CASSSAGGYNEQFF. CDR3 DNA: TGCGCCAGCAGCTCAGCGGGAGGGTACAATGAGCAGTTCTTC. Combining the CDR3 with reference TRBV5-1 and TRBJ2-1 gives the whole variable domain KAGVTQTPRYLIKTRGQQVTLSCSPISGHRSVSWYQQTPGQGLQFLFEYFSETQRNKGNFPGRFSGRQFSNSRSEMNVSTLELGDSALYLCASSSAGGYNEQFFGPGTRLTVL.

This clone has just a few counts. The chain has TRBV27 and TRBJ1-1, with 9 bases matching TRBD1. The CDR3 is 15 residues long. Germline lookup yields CDR1 MNHEY and CDR2 SMNVEV (reference sequence). V was pared by 5 bases and J by 3 bases, with 7 bases of the junction left unmatched. The chain's CDR3 is CASSPQGTGHTEAFF. In DNA form, the CDR3 reads TGTGCCAGCAGTCCCCAAGGGACAGGGCACACTGAAGCTTTCTTT.

The V and J genes are TRBV19 and TRBJ2-1, with 12 bases that match TRBD2. The CDR3 runs 15 residues. V dropped 2 bases and J dropped 9; count of bases not matched to a gene: 5. Germline CDR1 LNHDA, CDR2 SQIVND (reference sequence). CDR3 sequence (DNA): TGTGCCAGTAGTATAACGGCTAGCGGGAGGGGTGAGCAGTTCTTC. The encoded protein is CASSITASGRGEQFF.